Listed below are T cell receptor beta chains from one sample, sequenced in a study of blood T cell repertoires in COVID-19. Sequencing used immunoSEQ multiplex PCR; TCRdb keeps in-frame clones, though not all of them. The table has approximately 130,000 clones, around 86% seen once. Material: peripheral blood. The receptors shown here come from a man aged 50 to 59 with active COVID-19. Both conserved end residues are part of each CDR3. The order of the fields is clone size, V gene, J gene, D gene, CDR3 DNA, CDR3 protein. The D gene is left open where the match is weak. Size tells how often a clone was seen (once, few, many) or the class of an expanded clone, and some rows leave it out.

size: NA; V: TRBV11-3; J: TRBJ2-3; D: NA; DNA: TGTGCCAGCAGCCAGAACTTGGGGCCTAGCACAGATACGCAGTATTTT; CDR3: CASSQNLGPSTDTQYF
size: NA; V: TRBV7-7; J: TRBJ1-6; D: NA; DNA: TGTGCTAGCAGCCTACCCGAGGGGGGGGTCAAGCCCGAGCCTAATTCACCCCTCCACTTT; CDR3: CASSLPEGGVKPEPNSPLHF
size: few; V: TRBV3-1/TRBV3-2; J: TRBJ1-3; D: NA; DNA: TGTGCCAGCAGCCAAGATGAGACTATTGGAGCGAGAAACACCATATATTTT; CDR3: CASSQDETIGARNTIYF
size: few; V: TRBV12-3/TRBV12-4; J: TRBJ1-2; D: NA; DNA: TGTGCCAGCAGTTGGGGACTTTACCCTTTTTTC; CDR3: CASSWGLYPFF
size: NA; V: TRBV24-1; J: TRBJ2-1; D: NA; DNA: TGTGCCACCAGTGATTTCGGCTCCTACAATGAGCAGTTCTTC; CDR3: CATSDFGSYNEQFF
size: NA; V: TRBV5-6; J: TRBJ2-3; D: TRBD2; DNA: TGTGCCAGCAGCTTGGGACTAGCGGGGGCAATAGATACGCAGTATTTT; CDR3: CASSLGLAGAIDTQYF
size: NA; V: TRBV25-1; J: TRBJ1-1; D: NA; DNA: TGTGCCAGCAGTGAATTTTCGCAGGAAGCTTTCTTT; CDR3: CASSEFSQEAFF
size: NA; V: TRBV27; J: TRBJ1-6; D: NA; DNA: TGTGCCAGCTGCTCGCGACAGAACAATTCACCCCTCCACTTT; CDR3: CASCSRQNNSPLHF
size: once; V: TRBV5-1; J: TRBJ1-2; D: NA; DNA: TGCGCCAGCAGCCCTCGGACAGCTTATGGCTACACCTTC; CDR3: CASSPRTAYGYTF
size: once; V: TRBV7-9; J: TRBJ2-1; D: NA; DNA: TGTGCCAGCAGCACTGTCCGGGACAAAGTCAATGAGCAGTTCTTC; CDR3: CASSTVRDKVNEQFF
size: NA; V: TRBV19; J: TRBJ2-5; D: TRBD1; DNA: TGTGCCAGTAGCCCCGGGACAGGGTACCAAGAGACCCAGTACTTC; CDR3: CASSPGTGYQETQYF
size: NA; V: TRBV11-3; J: TRBJ2-1; D: NA; DNA: TGTGCCAGCAGCTTATCAGGCAAATCGAACAATGAGCAGTTCTTC; CDR3: CASSLSGKSNNEQFF
size: NA; V: TRBV4-1; J: TRBJ1-5; D: NA; DNA: TGCGCCAGCAGCCAAGTCTTCTATCAGCCCCAGCATTTT; CDR3: CASSQVFYQPQHF
size: once; V: TRBV5-4; J: TRBJ2-5; D: TRBD2; DNA: TGTGCCAGCAGCTCTGCGACTAGCCAAACCCAGTACTTC; CDR3: CASSSATSQTQYF
size: NA; V: TRBV7-2; J: TRBJ2-7; D: TRBD2; DNA: TGTGCCAGCAGCGGTACGCTAGCGGGGGAGCAGTACTTC; CDR3: CASSGTLAGEQYF
size: NA; V: TRBV5-1; J: TRBJ2-7; D: NA; DNA: TGCGCCAGCAGCTCCAAAGGCGGCAGGGACTCCTACGAGCAGTACTTC; CDR3: CASSSKGGRDSYEQYF
size: NA; V: TRBV7-2; J: TRBJ1-1; D: TRBD1; DNA: TGTGCCAGCAGGCCAAGACAGGGGTTAGTGACTGAAGCTTTCTTT; CDR3: CASRPRQGLVTEAFF
size: NA; V: TRBV6-6; J: TRBJ1-5; D: TRBD1; DNA: TGTGCCAGCAGTTTGGGACAGGGGGACAATCAGCCCCAGCATTTT; CDR3: CASSLGQGDNQPQHF
size: NA; V: TRBV19; J: TRBJ2-5; D: NA; DNA: TGTGCCTCCGCGGCGGGGGAGACCCAGTACTTC; CDR3: CASAAGETQYF
size: NA; V: TRBV5-1; J: TRBJ2-1; D: TRBD2; DNA: TGCGCCAGCAGCCCGGGACTAGCTCAGGGTGAGCAGTTCTTC; CDR3: CASSPGLAQGEQFF
size: NA; V: TRBV5-6; J: TRBJ1-3; D: TRBD1; DNA: TGTGCCAGCAGCTTGCTACGACAGGGAGGAAACACCATATATTTT; CDR3: CASSLLRQGGNTIYF
size: NA; V: TRBV9; J: TRBJ1-2; D: NA; DNA: TGTGCCAGCAGCGTGGGGGGAGGGAAAGCTAACTATGGCTACACCTTC; CDR3: CASSVGGGKANYGYTF